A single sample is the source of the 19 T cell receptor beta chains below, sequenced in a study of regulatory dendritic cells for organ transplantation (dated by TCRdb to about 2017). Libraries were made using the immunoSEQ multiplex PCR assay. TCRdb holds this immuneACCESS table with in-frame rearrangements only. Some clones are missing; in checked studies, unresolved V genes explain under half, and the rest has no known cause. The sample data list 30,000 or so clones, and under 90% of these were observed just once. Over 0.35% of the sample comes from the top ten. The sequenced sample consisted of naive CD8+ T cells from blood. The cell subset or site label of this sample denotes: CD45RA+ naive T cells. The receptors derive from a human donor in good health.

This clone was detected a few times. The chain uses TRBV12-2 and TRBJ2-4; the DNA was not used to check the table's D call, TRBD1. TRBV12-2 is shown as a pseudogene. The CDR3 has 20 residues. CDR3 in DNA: TGTGCAAGTCGCTTAGTAACCGGGACAGAGAGTTCCACAGCCAAAAACATTCAGTACTTC. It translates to CASRLVTGTESSTAKNIQYF.

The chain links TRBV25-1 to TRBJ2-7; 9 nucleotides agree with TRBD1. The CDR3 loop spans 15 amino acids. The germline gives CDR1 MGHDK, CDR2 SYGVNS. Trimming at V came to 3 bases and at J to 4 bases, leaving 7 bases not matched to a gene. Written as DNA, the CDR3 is TGTGCCAGCAGTGAGGCCGGGACAGGGTTTTACGAGCAGTACTTC. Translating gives CASSEAGTGFYEQYF.

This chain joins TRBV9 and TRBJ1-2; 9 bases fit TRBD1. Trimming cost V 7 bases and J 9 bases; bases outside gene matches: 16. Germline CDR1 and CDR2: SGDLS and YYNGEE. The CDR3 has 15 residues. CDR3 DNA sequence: TGTGCCAGCGTCGAGGCCGGAGGGACAGGGCGGCGCTACACCTTC. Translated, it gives CASVEAGGTGRRYTF.

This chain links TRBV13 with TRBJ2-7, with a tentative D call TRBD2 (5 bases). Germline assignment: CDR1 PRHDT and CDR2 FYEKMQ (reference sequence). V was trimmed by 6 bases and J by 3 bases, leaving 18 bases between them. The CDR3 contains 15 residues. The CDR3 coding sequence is TGTGCCAGCAGGCAAGCTACCGAGGGCAACTACGAGCAGTACTTC. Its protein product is CASRQATEGNYEQYF.

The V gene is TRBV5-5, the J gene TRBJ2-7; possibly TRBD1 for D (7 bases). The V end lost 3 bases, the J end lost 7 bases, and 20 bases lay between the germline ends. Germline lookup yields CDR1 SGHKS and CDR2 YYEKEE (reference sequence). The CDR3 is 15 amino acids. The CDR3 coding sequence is TGTGCCAGCAGCTCGTGGAGGGGGCGCCAAGAAGAGCAGTACTTC. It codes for CASSSWRGRQEEQYF.

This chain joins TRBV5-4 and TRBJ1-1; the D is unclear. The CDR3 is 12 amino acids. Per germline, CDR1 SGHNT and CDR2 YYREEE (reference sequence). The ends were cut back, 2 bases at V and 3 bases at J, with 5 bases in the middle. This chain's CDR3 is CASSFYDTEAFF. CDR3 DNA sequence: TGTGCCAGCAGCTTCTACGACACTGAAGCTTTCTTT.

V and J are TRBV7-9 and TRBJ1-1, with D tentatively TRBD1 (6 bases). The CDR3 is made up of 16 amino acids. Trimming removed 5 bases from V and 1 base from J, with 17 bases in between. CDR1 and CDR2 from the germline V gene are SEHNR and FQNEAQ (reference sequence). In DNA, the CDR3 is TGTGCCAGCAGCCCGAGGGGGTTTGGAGGGAACACTGAAGCTTTCTTT. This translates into CASSPRGFGGNTEAFF.

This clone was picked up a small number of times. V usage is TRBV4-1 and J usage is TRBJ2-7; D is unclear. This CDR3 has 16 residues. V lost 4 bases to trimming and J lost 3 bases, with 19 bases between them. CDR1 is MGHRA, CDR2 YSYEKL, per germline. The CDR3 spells CASSPDPVAAYYEQYF. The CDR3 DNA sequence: TGCGCCAGCAGCCCGGATCCGGTCGCGGCGTACTACGAGCAGTACTTC.

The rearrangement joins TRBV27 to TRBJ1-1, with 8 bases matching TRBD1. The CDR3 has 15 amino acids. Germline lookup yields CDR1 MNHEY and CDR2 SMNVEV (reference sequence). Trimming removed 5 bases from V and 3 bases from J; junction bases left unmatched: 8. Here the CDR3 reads CASSLTTGVDTEAFF. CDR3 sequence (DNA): TGTGCCAGCAGTCTTACGACAGGGGTGGACACTGAAGCTTTCTTT.

CDR3 in amino acids: CASSLGFKGGSGNTIYF. The CDR3 DNA sequence: TGTGCCAGCAGCTTAGGTTTCAAAGGGGGTTCTGGAAACACCATATATTTT. This chain uses TRBV7-9 with TRBJ1-3; TRBD1 might be the D (6 bases). The CDR3 has 17 amino acids. CDR1 is SEHNR and CDR2 is FQNEAQ in the germline V gene (reference sequence). The germline V and J ends were trimmed by 1 base and 1 base, with 14 bases remaining between them.

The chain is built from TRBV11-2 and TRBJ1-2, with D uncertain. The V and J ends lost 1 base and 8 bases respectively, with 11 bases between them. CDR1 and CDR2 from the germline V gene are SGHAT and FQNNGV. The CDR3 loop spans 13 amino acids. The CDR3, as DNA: TGTGCCAGCAGCTTAGGGGCAGGCAGAGGCTACACCTTC. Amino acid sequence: CASSLGAGRGYTF. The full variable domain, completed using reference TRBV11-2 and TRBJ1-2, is EAGVAQSPRYKIIEKRQSVAFWCNPISGHATLYWYQQILGQGPKLLIQFQNNGVVDDSQLPKDRFSAERLKGVDSTLKIQPAKLEDSAVYLCASSLGAGRGYTFGSGTRLTVV.

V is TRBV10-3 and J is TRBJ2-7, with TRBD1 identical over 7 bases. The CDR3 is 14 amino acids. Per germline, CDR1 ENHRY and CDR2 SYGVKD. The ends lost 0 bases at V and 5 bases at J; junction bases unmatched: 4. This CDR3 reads CAISESKQGDEQYF. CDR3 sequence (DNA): TGTGCCATCAGTGAGTCTAAGCAGGGGGACGAGCAGTACTTC.

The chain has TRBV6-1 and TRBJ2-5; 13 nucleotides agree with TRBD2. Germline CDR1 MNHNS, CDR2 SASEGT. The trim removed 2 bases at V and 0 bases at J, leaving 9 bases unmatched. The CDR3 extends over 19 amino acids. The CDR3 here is CASSELWTSGGAYQETQYF. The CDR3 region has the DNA TGTGCCAGCAGTGAATTGTGGACTAGCGGGGGAGCGTACCAAGAGACCCAGTACTTC.

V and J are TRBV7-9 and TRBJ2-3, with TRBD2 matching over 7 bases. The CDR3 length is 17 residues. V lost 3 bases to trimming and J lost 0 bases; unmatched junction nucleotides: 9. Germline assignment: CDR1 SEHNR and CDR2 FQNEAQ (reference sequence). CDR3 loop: CASSLEGLEASTDTQYF. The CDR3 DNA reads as TGTGCCAGCAGCTTGGAAGGACTAGAGGCTAGCACAGATACGCAGTATTTT.

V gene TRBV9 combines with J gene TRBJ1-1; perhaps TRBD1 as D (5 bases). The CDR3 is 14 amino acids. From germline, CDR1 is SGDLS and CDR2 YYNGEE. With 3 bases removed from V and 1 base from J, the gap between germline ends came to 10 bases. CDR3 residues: CASSAQTGNTEAFF. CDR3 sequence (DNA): TGTGCCAGCAGCGCCCAAACAGGGAACACTGAAGCTTTCTTT.

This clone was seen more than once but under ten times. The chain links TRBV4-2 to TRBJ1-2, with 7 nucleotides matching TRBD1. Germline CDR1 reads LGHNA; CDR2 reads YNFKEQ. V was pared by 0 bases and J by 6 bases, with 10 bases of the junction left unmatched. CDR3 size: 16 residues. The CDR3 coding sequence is TGTGCCAGCAGCCAAGATTTAATCGGAGGGGGCGATGGCTACACCTTC. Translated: CASSQDLIGGGDGYTF.

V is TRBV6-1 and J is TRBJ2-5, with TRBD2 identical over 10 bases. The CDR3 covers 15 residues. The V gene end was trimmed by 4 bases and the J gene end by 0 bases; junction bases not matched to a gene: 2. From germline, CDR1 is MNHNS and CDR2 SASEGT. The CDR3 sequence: CASSAAGGNQETQYF. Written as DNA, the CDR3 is TGTGCCAGCAGTGCAGCGGGGGGGAACCAAGAGACCCAGTACTTC.

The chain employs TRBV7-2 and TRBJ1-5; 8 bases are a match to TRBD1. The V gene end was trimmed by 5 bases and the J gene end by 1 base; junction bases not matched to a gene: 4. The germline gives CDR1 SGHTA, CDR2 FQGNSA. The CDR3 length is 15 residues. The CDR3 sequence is CASSTTGESNQPQHF. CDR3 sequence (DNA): TGTGCCAGCAGCACGACAGGGGAGAGCAATCAGCCCCAGCATTTT.

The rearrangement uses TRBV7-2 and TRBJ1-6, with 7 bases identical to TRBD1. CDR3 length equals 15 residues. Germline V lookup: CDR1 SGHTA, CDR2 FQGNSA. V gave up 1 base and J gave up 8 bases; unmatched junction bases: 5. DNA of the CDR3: TGTGCCAGCAGCTTAGTTGTGACAGGGCATTCACCCCTCCACTTT. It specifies CASSLVVTGHSPLHF.